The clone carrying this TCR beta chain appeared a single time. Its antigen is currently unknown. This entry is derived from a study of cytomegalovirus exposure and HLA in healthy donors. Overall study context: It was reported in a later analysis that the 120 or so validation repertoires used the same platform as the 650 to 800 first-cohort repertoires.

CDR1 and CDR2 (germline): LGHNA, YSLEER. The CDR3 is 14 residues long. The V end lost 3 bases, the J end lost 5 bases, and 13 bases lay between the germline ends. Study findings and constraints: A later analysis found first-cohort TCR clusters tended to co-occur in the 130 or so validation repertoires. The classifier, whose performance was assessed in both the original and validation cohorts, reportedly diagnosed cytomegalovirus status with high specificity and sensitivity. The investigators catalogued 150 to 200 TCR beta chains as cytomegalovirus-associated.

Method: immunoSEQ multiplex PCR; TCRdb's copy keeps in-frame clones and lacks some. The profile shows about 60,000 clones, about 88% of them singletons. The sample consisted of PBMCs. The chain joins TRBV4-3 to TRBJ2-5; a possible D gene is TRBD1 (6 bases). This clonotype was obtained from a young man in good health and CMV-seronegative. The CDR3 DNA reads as TGCGCCAGCAGCCAGGGTCAGGGGAGCGAGACCCAGTACTTC. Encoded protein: CASSQGQGSETQYF.